This T cell receptor beta chain was documented in a study of beta chain features in type 1 diabetes. Study-wide results and limits: A moderate, significant TCRB CDR3 shortening appeared in type 1 diabetes across four CD4+ subsets.

Comments on this clone: Its specificity is unknown. In the same sample, other DNA sequences code for this CDR3.

Every donor had blood drawn once into heparin, approximately 120 mL on average. Sorting of CD4+ naive, central memory, regulatory and stem cell-like memory cells was performed via CD45RO/CCR7/CD25/CD127/CD95/CD27. As every portion of the isolated RNA was reverse transcribed, the sequencing read expressed TCRB transcripts. The method was immunoSEQ multiplex PCR; TCRdb's version includes in-frame clones alone and lacks a portion of them. The sample holds under 450,000 clones, approximately 15% seen once. Sample: naive CD4+ T cells from blood. The sequence was obtained from a man aged 25-45 years in good health.

The CDR3 is CASSLSSSYNEQFF. As DNA, the CDR3 is TGTGCCAGCAGCTTGAGTAGCTCCTACAATGAGCAGTTCTTC. The chain couples TRBV7-9 to TRBJ2-1; D remains unclear. CDR1 is SEHNR and CDR2 is FQNEAQ in the germline V gene (reference sequence). The CDR3 runs to 14 residues. The V gene lost 3 bases and the J gene lost 0 bases, with 6 bases spanning the gap.